Each of the 21 T cell receptor beta chains below was sequenced from the same sample in a study of cytomegalovirus exposure and HLA in healthy donors. Vbeta (60) and Jbeta (13) primers were used in the PCR. Some clones are missing from TCRdb's copy, which holds only in-frame ones; the method was immunoSEQ multiplex PCR. The table includes tens of thousands of clones, roughly 44% detected once. The source material was PBMCs. The source of these receptors is a woman aged 45-60 years in good health and CMV-seronegative.

The rearrangement joins TRBV10-3 to TRBJ2-2; D call uncertain. Trimming took 0 bases from V and 4 from J, leaving 9 bases between them. Germline CDR1 ENHRY, CDR2 SYGVKD. The CDR3 totals 15 residues. CDR3 loop: CAISESWRSTGELFF. CDR3 in DNA: TGTGCCATCAGTGAGTCGTGGAGATCCACCGGGGAGCTGTTTTTT.

This chain joins TRBV5-1 and TRBJ1-2; 7 bases map to TRBD1. V shed 4 bases, J shed 7 bases, and the junction held 13 bases outside the gene matches. The germline gives CDR1 SGHRS, CDR2 YFSETQ. The CDR3 loop spans 15 amino acids. The CDR3 loop reads CASSPPTTGLVGYTF. CDR3 nucleotides: TGCGCCAGCAGCCCCCCTACGACAGGGTTGGTTGGCTACACCTTC.

In its sample, this clone was seen a few times. The chain combines TRBV6-1 with TRBJ1-5; TRBD1 might be the D (5 bases). The V and J ends lost 7 bases and 0 bases respectively, with 13 bases between them. Germline lookup yields CDR1 MNHNS and CDR2 SASEGT. There are 15 residues in the CDR3. This chain's CDR3 is CASTPGGSSNQPQHF. Here the CDR3 DNA reads TGTGCCAGCACCCCTGGGGGGTCTAGCAATCAGCCCCAGCATTTT.

This rearrangement joins TRBV5-5 to TRBJ2-2; maybe TRBD1 (6 bases). CDR3 size: 14 residues. Trimming took 0 bases from V and 7 from J, leaving 10 bases between them. From germline, CDR1 is SGHKS and CDR2 YYEKEE (reference sequence). The CDR3 coding sequence is TGTGCCAGCAGCTTGGGACAGGCTGGCGGGGAGCTGTTTTTT. This codes for CASSLGQAGGELFF. Supplemented by reference TRBV5-5 and TRBJ2-2, the full variable domain reads DAGVTQSPTHLIKTRGQQVTLRCSPISGHKSVSWYQQVLGQGPQFIFQYYEKEERGRGNFPDRFSARQFPNYSSELNVNALLLGDSALYLCASSLGQAGGELFFGEGSRLTVL.

The chain couples TRBV6-1 to TRBJ1-3; 11 nucleotides match TRBD1. The germline V gene encodes CDR1 MNHNS and CDR2 SASEGT. The CDR3 has 13 amino acids. Trimming took 11 bases from V and 1 from J; bases not matched to a gene: 1. DNA of the CDR3: TGTGCCGGACAGGGGGCATCTGGAAACACCATATATTTT. It translates to CAGQGASGNTIYF.

This clone has a handful of counts. V and J are TRBV9 and TRBJ2-1; 7 positions agree with TRBD1. Germline CDR1 is SGDLS and CDR2 is YYNGEE. CDR3 size: 16 residues. V gave up 3 bases and J gave up 0 bases; unmatched junction bases: 6. The CDR3 region is CASSGWDRDSYNEQFF. DNA of the CDR3: TGTGCCAGCAGCGGGTGGGACAGAGACTCCTACAATGAGCAGTTCTTC.

V and J are TRBV5-4 and TRBJ1-1, with 10 bases lining up with TRBD1. CDR1 is SGHNT and CDR2 is YYREEE in the germline V gene (reference sequence). The CDR3 covers 16 residues. Losses at the gene ends were 3 bases for V and 0 bases for J; bases not matched to a gene: 5. This CDR3 reads CASSSGQGRLNTEAFF. For the CDR3, the DNA is TGTGCCAGCAGCTCGGGACAGGGGCGCTTGAACACTGAAGCTTTCTTT.

This chain connects TRBV2 to TRBJ2-7; 7 positions agree with TRBD1. The CDR3 runs 17 residues. Germline CDR1 is SNHLY and CDR2 is FYNNEI. With 7 bases clipped from V and 3 bases from J, the junction kept 18 bases outside the gene matches. The CDR3 is CASTRTGTGTAIYEQYF. The CDR3 DNA sequence: TGTGCCAGCACTAGAACGGGGACCGGGACAGCTATCTACGAGCAGTACTTC.

This clone occurred a few times. The chain recombines TRBV6-1 with TRBJ2-1; D might be TRBD2 (6 bases). V gave up 1 base and J gave up 4 bases, with 23 bases separating them. Germline CDR1 MNHNS, CDR2 SASEGT. This CDR3 is 19 amino acids long. This chain's CDR3 is CASSEEAGSNSGQYNEQFF. DNA for the CDR3: TGTGCCAGCAGTGAAGAAGCAGGTTCAAATAGCGGCCAGTACAATGAGCAGTTCTTC.

The V gene is TRBV10-3, the J gene TRBJ2-5; D may be TRBD2 (6 bases). The V gene lost 11 bases and the J gene lost 4 bases, with 23 bases spanning the gap. The V gene's germline CDR1 is ENHRY and CDR2 SYGVKD. The CDR3 spans 15 residues. The DNA for the CDR3 is TGTGCCGCCCAGGGCGGGGCAGGGAGAGGAGAGACCCAGTACTTC. Translating it yields CAAQGGAGRGETQYF.

V gene TRBV6-1 combines with J gene TRBJ1-4; no clear D gene. With 6 bases removed from V and 6 bases from J, the gap between germline ends came to 11 bases. The CDR3 is made up of 13 amino acids. The germline CDR1 and CDR2 sequences are MNHNS and SASEGT. CDR3 region: CASRREPDEKLFF. CDR3 bases: TGTGCCAGCAGAAGGGAGCCGGATGAAAAACTGTTTTTT.

The chain joins TRBV30 to TRBJ1-4; tentative D call: TRBD1 (5 bases). This CDR3 region has 15 residues. The V and J ends lost 0 bases and 7 bases respectively, with 15 bases between them. Germline values: CDR1 GTSNPN, CDR2 SVGIG (reference sequence). CDR3 region: CAWSVRGGLSEKLFF. Written as DNA, the CDR3 is TGTGCCTGGAGTGTACGGGGGGGTTTAAGTGAAAAACTGTTTTTT.

The chain employs TRBV11-3 and TRBJ2-3, with 7 bases matching TRBD1. Looked up from germline, CDR1 is SGHNT and CDR2 is YENEEA. The J segment lost 2 bases and the V segment lost 4 bases, leaving 3 bases of the junction unmatched. The CDR3 is 14 residues long. The chain's CDR3 is CASSSGTATDTQYF. The CDR3 nucleotides read TGTGCCAGCAGCTCCGGGACAGCCACAGATACGCAGTATTTT.

Note on this clone: Other DNA sequences in this sample translate to the same CDR3. The rearrangement links TRBV29-1 to TRBJ1-1; D call uncertain. The CDR3 runs 12 residues. V was shortened by 3 bases and J by 2 bases, with 7 bases between the two germline ends. Germline-derived CDR1 and CDR2 are SQVTM and ANQGSEA. CDR3: CSVDGLNTEAFF. Here the CDR3 DNA reads TGCAGCGTTGATGGCTTAAACACTGAAGCTTTCTTT.

This clone was picked up one time. The gene calls are TRBV18 and TRBJ1-1; possibly TRBD1 for D (5 bases). The CDR3 has 15 amino acids. V shed 3 bases and J shed 1 base, with 12 bases lying between them. In germline, CDR1 is KGHSH, CDR2 LQKENI. The CDR3 loop reads CASSPWGTTNTEAFF. The CDR3 nucleotides are TGTGCCAGCTCACCCTGGGGCACAACGAACACTGAAGCTTTCTTT.

The chain employs TRBV6-1 and TRBJ2-2; possible D gene TRBD2, 6 bases. Germline V gives CDR1 MNHNS, CDR2 SASEGT. The CDR3 is 14 residues long. The V gene lost 5 bases and the J gene lost 3 bases, with 10 bases spanning the gap. As DNA, the CDR3 is TGTGCCAGCAGTAGCGGGTTGTACACCGGGGAGCTGTTTTTT. Translating gives CASSSGLYTGELFF.

This clone was observed a handful of times. This chain links TRBV15 with TRBJ2-7; D not resolved. The CDR3 is made up of 16 amino acids. Trimming took 3 bases from V and 0 from J, leaving 15 bases between them. From germline, CDR1 is LNHNV and CDR2 YYDKDF (reference sequence). The CDR3 DNA reads as TGTGCCACCAGCAGTCAATTCAAACGGAGCTCCTACGAGCAGTACTTC. It specifies CATSSQFKRSSYEQYF.

The rearrangement uses TRBV7-2 and TRBJ1-6; 7 nucleotides line up with TRBD1. Germline CDR1 reads SGHTA; CDR2 reads FQGNSA. The V segment lost 2 bases and the J segment 9 bases; nucleotides outside the gene matches: 7. This CDR3 contains 15 residues. CDR3 coding DNA: TGTGCCAGCAGCTTACACTCAGGGGGGAGTTCACCCCTCCACTTT. Translated, it gives CASSLHSGGSSPLHF.

The rearrangement joins TRBV7-2 to TRBJ2-7; 7 positions agree with TRBD2. With 1 base clipped from V and 1 base from J, the junction kept 4 bases outside the gene matches. The length of the CDR3 is 15 residues. Per the germline V gene, CDR1 is SGHTA and CDR2 is FQGNSA. CDR3 loop: CASSLVSGVSYEQYF. DNA of the CDR3: TGTGCCAGCAGCTTAGTAAGCGGGGTTTCCTACGAGCAGTACTTC.

The chain recombines TRBV7-3 with TRBJ2-2, with 7 bases fitting TRBD1. Germline V lookup: CDR1 SGHTA, CDR2 FQGTGA. The CDR3 loop spans 12 amino acids. V was clipped by 6 bases and J by 7 bases; unmatched bases: 2. The CDR3 DNA sequence: TGTGCCAGCAGTCGGACAGGCGGGGAGCTGTTTTTT. It specifies CASSRTGGELFF. Combining the CDR3 with reference TRBV7-3 and TRBJ2-2 gives the whole variable domain GAGVSQTPSNKVTEKGKYVELRCDPISGHTALYWYRQSLGQGPEFLIYFQGTGAADDSGLPNDRFFAVRPEGSVSTLKIQRTERGDSAVYLCASSRTGGELFFGEGSRLTVL.

The chain has TRBV11-3 and TRBJ2-7; D gene ambiguous. This CDR3 spans 15 amino acids. The V end lost 1 base, the J end lost 3 bases, and 13 bases lay between the germline ends. The germline V gene has CDR1 SGHNT and CDR2 YENEEA. The chain's CDR3 is CASSLGPLPSYEQYF. As DNA, the CDR3 is TGTGCCAGCAGCTTAGGTCCTCTCCCCAGCTACGAGCAGTACTTC.